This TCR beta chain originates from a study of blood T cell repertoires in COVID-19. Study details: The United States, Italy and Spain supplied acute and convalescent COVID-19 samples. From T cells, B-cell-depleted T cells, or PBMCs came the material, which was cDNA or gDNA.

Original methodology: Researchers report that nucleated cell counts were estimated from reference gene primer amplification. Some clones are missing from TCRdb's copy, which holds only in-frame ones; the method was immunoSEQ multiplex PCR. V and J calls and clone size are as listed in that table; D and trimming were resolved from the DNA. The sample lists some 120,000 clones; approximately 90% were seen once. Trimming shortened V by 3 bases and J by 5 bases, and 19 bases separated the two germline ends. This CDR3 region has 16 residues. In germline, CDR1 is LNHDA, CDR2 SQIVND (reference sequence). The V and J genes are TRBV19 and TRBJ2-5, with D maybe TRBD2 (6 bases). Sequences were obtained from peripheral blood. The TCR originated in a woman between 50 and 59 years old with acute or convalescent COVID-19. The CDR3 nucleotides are TGTGCCAGTAGTATTGAAGGGACTGCCTCGGGGGAGACCCAGTACTTC. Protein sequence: CASSIEGTASGETQYF.